A selection of T cell receptor beta chains follows, all from one sample in a study of monozygotic twins with inflammatory bowel disease. TCRdb reprocessed the 5' RACE reads and stores each CDR3 protein as one record, lacking DNA. The sample has approximately 200,000 distinct CDR3 sequences, and its top ten clones hold approximately 1.5%. What was sequenced was blood. The source of these receptors is a human donor with ulcerative colitis or Crohn's disease, or a healthy co-twin of an affected twin (not recorded which). The CDR3 runs from the conserved cysteine through the conserved F or W.

CDR3 length,J gene,V gene,CDR3 protein
16,TRBJ1-1,TRBV7-9,CASSPQGGTGGTEAFF
13,TRBJ2-3,TRBV5-1,CASSFAGTGAQYF
13,TRBJ2-7,TRBV12-3/TRBV12-4,CASRLAGTYEQYF
15,TRBJ2-3,TRBV5-1,CASTLGGVRTDTQYF
15,TRBJ1-5,TRBV12-3/TRBV12-4,CASSPGQGSGQPQHF
12,TRBJ1-1,TRBV20-1,CSAEQGAPEAFF
14,TRBJ2-7,TRBV7-9,CASSLASSNYEQYF
14,TRBJ2-1,TRBV7-2,CASSAIGGYNEQFF
16,TRBJ2-3,TRBV7-8,CASSLDASGGTDTQYF
19,TRBJ2-3,TRBV15,CATSRPDDAGWWGTDTQYF
12,TRBJ1-1,TRBV12-3/TRBV12-4,CASIARRTEAFF
17,TRBJ2-7,TRBV5-1,CASLNEEPNLLGYEQYF
15,TRBJ1-5,TRBV27,CASSLMGFSNQPQHF
12,TRBJ1-5,TRBV10-2,CASSDSNQPQHF
17,TRBJ1-2,TRBV7-2,CASSLEGQLVLYYGYTF
15,TRBJ2-5,TRBV5-1,CASSYGTSGQETQYF
17,TRBJ1-2,TRBV5-1,CASSPRRGSGLHYGYTF
13,TRBJ1-1,TRBV20-1,CSARAGGDTEAFF
15,TRBJ2-7,TRBV7-2,CASSPTRDRSYEQYF
14,TRBJ2-5,TRBV14,CASSQGATFQTQYF
16,TRBJ2-7,TRBV4-1,CASSRLGAPSSYEQYF
13,TRBJ2-3,TRBV20-1,CSARVQGTDTQYF
15,TRBJ2-3,TRBV11-2,CASSFEGVGTDTQYF
15,TRBJ2-5,TRBV20-1,CSAREDRGRGVTQYF
14,TRBJ1-5,TRBV12-3/TRBV12-4,CASTTGAGNQPQHF
13,TRBJ1-1,TRBV3-1,CASSYGQGAEAFF
16,TRBJ1-1,TRBV5-6,CASSFYRDRVRTEAFF
15,TRBJ2-2,TRBV15,CATSRDPSGAGELFF
15,TRBJ1-4,TRBV6-1,CASSVTGAISLELFF
13,TRBJ2-7,TRBV20-1,CSTSGLAAYEQYF
15,TRBJ1-4,TRBV12-3/TRBV12-4,CASSLAGVPNEKLFF
12,TRBJ2-5,TRBV11-2,CASSLSGDAQYF
12,TRBJ1-5,TRBV5-6,CASSAQDQPQHF
15,TRBJ2-3,TRBV7-2,CASSQGRAGRDTQYF
12,TRBJ1-6,TRBV2,CASKLTSSPLHF
15,TRBJ2-3,TRBV28,CATHSLGQGTDTQYF
13,TRBJ2-7,TRBV28,CASSLRGPYEQYF
17,TRBJ2-1,TRBV20-1,CSASGSGRGVSYNEQFF
15,TRBJ1-5,TRBV5-1,CASSFEGGSNQPQHF
12,TRBJ1-4,TRBV20-1,CSATPTGEKLFF
14,TRBJ1-4,TRBV18,CASSPMTVPEKLFF
14,TRBJ1-3,TRBV20-1,CSAIIRGQGNTIYF
15,TRBJ2-3,TRBV10-3,CAISSTISSTDTQYF
21,TRBJ1-5,TRBV15,CATSRASAGGRGGRGNQPQHF
13,TRBJ2-1,TRBV18,CASSGTGLNEQFF
17,TRBJ2-7,TRBV9,CASSLTPQPGSSYEQYF